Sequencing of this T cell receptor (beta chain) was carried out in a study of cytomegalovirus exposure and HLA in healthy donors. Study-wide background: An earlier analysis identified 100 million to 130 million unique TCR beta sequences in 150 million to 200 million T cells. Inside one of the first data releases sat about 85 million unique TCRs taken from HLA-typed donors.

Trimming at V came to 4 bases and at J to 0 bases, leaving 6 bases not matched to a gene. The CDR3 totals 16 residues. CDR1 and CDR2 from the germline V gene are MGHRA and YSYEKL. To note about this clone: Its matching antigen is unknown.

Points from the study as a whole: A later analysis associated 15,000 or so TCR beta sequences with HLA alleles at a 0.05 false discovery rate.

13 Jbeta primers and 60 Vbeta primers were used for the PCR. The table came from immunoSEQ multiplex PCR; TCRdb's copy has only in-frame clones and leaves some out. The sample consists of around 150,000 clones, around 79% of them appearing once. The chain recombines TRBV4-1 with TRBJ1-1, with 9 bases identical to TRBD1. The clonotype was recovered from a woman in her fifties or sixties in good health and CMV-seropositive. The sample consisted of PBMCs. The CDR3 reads CASSRTGTGLNTEAFF. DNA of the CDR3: TGCGCCAGCAGCCGAACCGGGACAGGGTTGAACACTGAAGCTTTCTTT.